This is a list of T cell receptor beta chains from one sample in a study of cytomegalovirus exposure and HLA in healthy donors. The assay was immunoSEQ multiplex PCR, and TCRdb's table has in-frame clones only and misses some. The sample has around 100,000 clones; roughly 82% are singletons. Specimen: PBMCs. The receptors stem from a man aged 25-45 years in good health and CMV-seropositive. CDR3s include the opening cysteine and the closing phenylalanine or tryptophan. Fields, in order: clone size, V gene, D gene, J gene, CDR3 protein, CDR3 DNA. A D gene is named only where the DNA matches it firmly. A row's size may be missing; if present it is once, few, many or a size class.

-	TRBV5-4	-	TRBJ2-5	CASSLDPLRGAETQYF	TGTGCCAGCAGCTTGGATCCCCTCAGGGGTGCGGAGACCCAGTACTTC
-	TRBV5-1	-	TRBJ2-2	CASSFERTPLGELFF	TGCGCCAGCAGCTTCGAGCGGACTCCGCTCGGGGAGCTGTTTTTT
-	TRBV5-1	TRBD2	TRBJ2-1	CASSTSGYSYNEQFF	TGCGCCAGCAGCACTAGCGGATACTCCTACAATGAGCAGTTCTTC
-	TRBV9	-	TRBJ2-6	CASSVEPGANVLTF	TGTGCCAGCAGCGTAGAGCCTGGGGCCAACGTCCTGACTTTC
-	TRBV11-3	-	TRBJ2-1	CASSLRAGPRVNEQFF	TGTGCCAGCAGCTTAAGGGCAGGGCCGAGAGTGAATGAGCAGTTCTTC
-	TRBV29-1	TRBD1	TRBJ2-2	CSVPGQGFGELFF	TGCAGCGTTCCGGGACAGGGCTTCGGGGAGCTGTTTTTT
-	TRBV7-9	TRBD2	TRBJ2-1	CASSLAGGPNNEQFF	TGTGCCAGCAGTCTAGCGGGAGGGCCCAACAATGAGCAGTTCTTC
once	TRBV29-1	-	TRBJ2-5	CSVDLGGVGETQYF	TGCAGCGTTGATCTGGGGGGAGTTGGAGAGACCCAGTACTTC
few	TRBV6-5	TRBD1	TRBJ1-5	CASTQGVNQPQHF	TGTGCCAGCACCCAGGGGGTGAATCAGCCCCAGCATTTT
-	TRBV9	TRBD1	TRBJ1-1	CASSPTPRDRGRSTEAFF	TGTGCCAGCAGCCCAACGCCCCGGGACAGGGGGCGAAGCACTGAAGCTTTCTTT
-	TRBV18	-	TRBJ2-1	CASSPPRASSSYNEQFF	TGTGCCAGCTCACCACCGCGTGCGTCAAGCTCCTACAATGAGCAGTTCTTC
few	TRBV4-3	TRBD1	TRBJ2-7	CASSHRDRGSYEQYF	TGCGCCAGCAGCCACCGGGACAGAGGCTCCTACGAGCAGTACTTC
-	TRBV7-9	-	TRBJ1-1	CASSRDFLNTEAFF	TGTGCCAGCAGTCGGGACTTCCTGAACACTGAAGCTTTCTTT
few	TRBV7-9	TRBD1	TRBJ2-7	CASSYGQGLSPEYF	TGTGCCAGCAGCTACGGACAGGGTCTCTCCCCAGAGTACTTC
-	TRBV7-9	-	TRBJ2-3	CASSLPAVVSTDTQYF	TGTGCCAGCAGCCTTCCGGCGGTAGTTAGCACAGATACGCAGTATTTT
-	TRBV7-7	-	TRBJ2-1	CASSLAPRQAPYNEQFF	TGTGCCAGCAGCTTAGCGCCCAGACAGGCACCTTACAATGAGCAGTTCTTC
-	TRBV15	-	TRBJ1-5	CATSRDDRGNQPQHF	TGTGCCACCAGCAGAGACGACAGAGGCAATCAGCCCCAGCATTTT
-	TRBV9	-	TRBJ1-2	CASSQSTNYGYTF	TGTGCCAGCTCCCAAAGCACGAACTATGGCTACACCTTC
-	TRBV28	TRBD1	TRBJ2-1	CASSGLRDSIQFF	TGTGCCAGCAGCGGGCTCAGGGACAGTATACAGTTCTTC
few	TRBV28	TRBD1	TRBJ1-1	CASTGSGQGDTEAFF	TGTGCCAGCACCGGAAGTGGACAGGGGGACACTGAAGCTTTCTTT
-	TRBV27	TRBD1	TRBJ2-3	CASSFGQGPPDTQYF	TGTGCCAGCAGTTTTGGACAGGGCCCTCCAGATACGCAGTATTTT
-	TRBV28	TRBD1	TRBJ1-2	CASSFSGGAFNYGYTF	TGTGCCAGCAGTTTCTCAGGGGGCGCTTTTAACTATGGCTACACCTTC
-	TRBV27	-	TRBJ1-2	CASTPRGNWMDYGYTF	TGTGCCAGCACACCGCGAGGGAATTGGATGGACTATGGCTACACCTTC
-	TRBV5-5	-	TRBJ1-5	CASSLGGEWPQHF	TGTGCCAGCAGCTTGGGGGGGGAGTGGCCCCAGCATTTT
once	TRBV11-2	-	TRBJ2-1	CASSLETEGSHNEQFF	TGTGCCAGCAGCTTAGAGACTGAGGGATCCCACAATGAGCAGTTCTTC
-	TRBV18	TRBD1	TRBJ1-4	CASSPPKIQGTNEKLFF	TGTGCCAGCTCACCGCCTAAAATACAGGGGACTAATGAAAAACTGTTTTTT
-	TRBV6-5	-	TRBJ1-2	CASSYGGGRVYGYTF	TGTGCCAGCAGTTACGGGGGGGGAAGGGTCTATGGCTACACCTTC
-	TRBV28	TRBD1	TRBJ2-5	CASSLLTGGEDF	TGTGCCAGCAGTTTACTTACAGGGGGCGAGGACTTC
-	TRBV19	TRBD2	TRBJ2-2	CASSMDSLAVLELFF	TGTGCCAGTAGCATGGACTCACTAGCGGTTCTTGAGCTGTTTTTT
-	TRBV11-3	TRBD2	TRBJ2-1	CASSHTLLSGRLNEQFF	TGTGCCAGCAGCCACACCCTTCTGAGCGGGAGGCTCAATGAGCAGTTCTTC
few	TRBV2	-	TRBJ2-7	CASGLGLATYEQYF	TGTGCCAGCGGTTTAGGCTTAGCGACCTACGAGCAGTACTTC
-	TRBV5-4	-	TRBJ1-1	CASSPASTGTEAFF	TGTGCCAGCAGCCCGGCCTCTACGGGGACTGAAGCTTTCTTT
-	TRBV7-2	TRBD1	TRBJ1-2	CASSLAEGADYGYTF	TGTGCCAGCAGCTTAGCGGAGGGGGCAGACTATGGCTACACCTTC
few	TRBV5-1	-	TRBJ1-1	CASSLGGDTEAFF	TGCGCCAGCAGCTTGGGGGGGGACACTGAAGCTTTCTTT
few	TRBV6-6	TRBD1	TRBJ1-5	CASSYPQGATNQPQHF	TGTGCCAGCAGTTACCCCCAGGGGGCGACGAATCAGCCCCAGCATTTT
once	TRBV7-9	-	TRBJ1-5	CASSETVIGSQHF	TGTGCCAGCAGCGAGACAGTAATCGGGTCCCAGCATTTT
-	TRBV5-4	-	TRBJ2-1	CASSLTRSNEQFF	TGTGCCAGCAGCTTGACGAGGAGCAATGAGCAGTTCTTC
-	TRBV5-1	TRBD2	TRBJ2-3	CASSPQLAGVNPDTQYF	TGCGCCAGCAGCCCCCAGCTAGCGGGAGTAAATCCAGATACGCAGTATTTT
-	TRBV5-4	-	TRBJ1-1	CASSFSQANTEAFF	TGTGCCAGCAGCTTTTCCCAGGCTAACACTGAAGCTTTCTTT
-	TRBV5-4	-	TRBJ1-3	CASSLISVPREGDTIYF	TGTGCCAGCAGCTTGATCTCGGTCCCGAGGGAGGGAGACACCATATATTTT
once	TRBV20-1	-	TRBJ2-2	CSARSEGGLFF	TGCAGTGCTAGAAGTGAGGGAGGGCTGTTTTTT
-	TRBV2	TRBD1	TRBJ1-2	CASSGDTGGHGYTF	TGTGCCAGCAGTGGGGACACAGGGGGCCATGGCTACACCTTC
few	TRBV7-9	-	TRBJ1-1	CASSYGTEAFF	TGTGCCAGCAGCTACGGGACAGAAGCTTTCTTT
-	TRBV28	-	TRBJ2-7	CASLGGSNSYEQYF	TGTGCCAGCCTAGGGGGATCCAATTCCTACGAGCAGTACTTC
-	TRBV10-1	-	TRBJ2-1	CASSDHGSINNEQFF	TGCGCCAGCAGTGACCACGGGAGCATTAACAATGAGCAGTTCTTC
-	TRBV27	TRBD2	TRBJ2-1	CASSTLAGASFTYNEQFF	TGTGCCAGCAGTACTCTAGCGGGAGCCTCGTTTACTTACAATGAGCAGTTCTTC
-	TRBV5-1	-	TRBJ2-5	CASSLGGAETQYF	TGCGCCAGCAGCTTGGGGGGCGCAGAGACCCAGTACTTC
-	TRBV28	TRBD1	TRBJ2-4	CASSLRLPGTGGLAKNIQYF	TGTGCCAGCAGTTTACGACTCCCCGGGACAGGAGGACTAGCCAAAAACATTCAGTACTTC
-	TRBV28	TRBD1	TRBJ1-5	CASIGLTGGKLDQPQHF	TGTGCCAGCATAGGCTTGACAGGGGGCAAGTTGGATCAGCCCCAGCATTTT
-	TRBV6-1	TRBD1	TRBJ1-5	CASSWDRDQPQHF	TGTGCCAGCAGTTGGGACAGGGATCAGCCCCAGCATTTT
-	TRBV30	-	TRBJ1-5	CAWSAVGVGANQPQHF	TGTGCCTGGAGTGCAGTAGGGGTAGGAGCGAATCAGCCCCAGCATTTT
-	TRBV6-6	TRBD2	TRBJ2-5	CASSSTRGEAQYF	TGTGCCAGCAGTTCAACCCGGGGGGAGGCCCAGTACTTC
few	TRBV5-4	-	TRBJ2-3	CASSSLDKQDTQYF	-
-	TRBV6-5	-	TRBJ2-1	CASTPSNSNNEQFF	TGTGCCAGCACACCTAGTAACTCGAACAATGAGCAGTTCTTC
-	TRBV19	TRBD1	TRBJ2-1	CASSIGGGQGNEQFF	TGTGCCAGTAGTATCGGAGGGGGACAGGGGAATGAGCAGTTCTTC
-	TRBV19	TRBD2	TRBJ2-1	CASAERGPYNEQFF	TGTGCCAGCGCCGAGCGGGGGCCCTACAATGAGCAGTTCTTC
few	TRBV19	TRBD2	TRBJ2-7	CASSMGLAGYEQYF	TGTGCCAGTAGTATGGGACTAGCGGGATACGAGCAGTACTTC
once	TRBV28	-	TRBJ1-2	CASSLSQGPNYGYTF	TGTGCCAGCAGTTTATCCCAGGGGCCTAACTATGGCTACACCTTC
-	TRBV13	TRBD2	TRBJ2-7	CASSLLAGVKYEQYF	TGTGCCAGCAGCCTACTAGCGGGAGTGAAATACGAGCAGTACTTC